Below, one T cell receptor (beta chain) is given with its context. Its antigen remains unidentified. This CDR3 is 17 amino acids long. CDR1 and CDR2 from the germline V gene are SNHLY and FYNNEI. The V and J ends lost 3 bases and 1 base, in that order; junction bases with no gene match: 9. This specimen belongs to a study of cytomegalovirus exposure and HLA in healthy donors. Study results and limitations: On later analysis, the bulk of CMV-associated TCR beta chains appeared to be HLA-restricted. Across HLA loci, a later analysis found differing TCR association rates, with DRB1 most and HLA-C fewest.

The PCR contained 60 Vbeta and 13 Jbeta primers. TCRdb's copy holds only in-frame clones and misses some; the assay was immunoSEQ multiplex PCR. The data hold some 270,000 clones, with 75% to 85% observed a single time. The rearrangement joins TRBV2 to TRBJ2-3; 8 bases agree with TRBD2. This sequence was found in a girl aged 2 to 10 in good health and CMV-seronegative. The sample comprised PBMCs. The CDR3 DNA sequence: TGTGCCAGCAGTGAGGGGAGGGGACTAGGCGGCACAGATACGCAGTATTTT. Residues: CASSEGRGLGGTDTQYF. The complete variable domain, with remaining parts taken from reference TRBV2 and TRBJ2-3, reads EPEVTQTPSHQVTQMGQEVILRCVPISNHLYFYWYRQILGQKVEFLVSFYNNEISEKSEIFDDQFSVERPDGSNFTLKIRSTKLEDSAMYFCASSEGRGLGGTDTQYFGPGTRLTVL.